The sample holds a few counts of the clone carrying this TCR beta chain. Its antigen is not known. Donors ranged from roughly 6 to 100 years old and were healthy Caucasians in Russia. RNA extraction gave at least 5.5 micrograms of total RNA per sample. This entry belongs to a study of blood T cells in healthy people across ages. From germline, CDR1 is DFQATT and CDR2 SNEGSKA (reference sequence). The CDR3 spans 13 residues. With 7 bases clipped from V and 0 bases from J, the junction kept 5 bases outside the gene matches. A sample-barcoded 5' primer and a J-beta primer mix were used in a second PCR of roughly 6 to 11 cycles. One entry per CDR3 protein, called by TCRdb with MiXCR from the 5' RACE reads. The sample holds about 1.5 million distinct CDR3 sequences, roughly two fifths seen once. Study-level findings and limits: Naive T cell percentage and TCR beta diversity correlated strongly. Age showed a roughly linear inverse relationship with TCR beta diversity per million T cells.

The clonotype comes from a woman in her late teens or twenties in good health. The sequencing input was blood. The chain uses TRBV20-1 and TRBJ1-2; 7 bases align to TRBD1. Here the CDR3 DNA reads TGCAGTGGCCGACAGGGACCTAACTATGGCTACACCTTC. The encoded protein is CSGRQGPNYGYTF.